The present T cell receptor (beta chain) was sequenced within a study of tumor-infiltrating lymphocytes in localized non-small cell lung cancer. Study-level results: Different pieces of the same tissue were used for each assay.

Generated by immunoSEQ multiplex PCR, the TCRdb table keeps only in-frame clones and is missing some. This sample yields over 15,000 clones, of which approximately 69% are seen a single time; approximately 5.4% belongs to the top ten. By sample fraction, this clone is medium-sized. Its antigen is not known. The sample consisted of lung tumor tissue. This receptor was obtained from a human donor with non-small cell lung cancer.

CDR3 protein: CASSSGTGFQPQHF. CDR3 nucleotides: TGTGCCAGTAGTTCCGGGACAGGGTTCCAGCCCCAGCATTTT. The chain couples TRBV19 to TRBJ1-5, with 9 bases matching TRBD1. Germline trimming cut 5 bases from V and 7 bases from J; bases unmatched to any gene: 6. Germline CDR1 and CDR2: LNHDA and SQIVND (reference sequence). The CDR3 length is 14 residues.